The clone carrying this T cell receptor (beta chain) appeared many times. Each sample gave at least 6.5 million isolated PBMCs. The data originate from a study of blood T cells in healthy people across ages. Using a J-beta primer mix together with a sample-barcoded 5' primer, a second PCR was run for roughly 6 to 11 cycles. Each cDNA molecule, via a template-switch adaptor with 12 random nucleotides, was tagged. TCRdb used MiXCR to reprocess the 5' RACE reads, holding one entry per CDR3 protein. This table holds approximately 810,000 distinct CDR3 sequences, roughly 26% found once. The germline gives CDR1 MGHDK, CDR2 SYGVNS. The CDR3 sequence is 13 residues long. V was cut by 2 bases and J by 8 bases, with 11 bases left in between.

Sequencing used blood. The origin of this receptor is a woman aged 80 or over in good health. The chain links TRBV25-1 to TRBJ2-3; D call uncertain. CDR3 sequence: CASSEKVRGTQYF. The CDR3 DNA is TGTGCCAGCAGTGAAAAGGTCAGAGGTACGCAGTATTTT.